These 22 T cell receptor beta chains were all obtained from the same sample, sequenced in a study of cytomegalovirus exposure and HLA in healthy donors. The PCR was carried out with 60 Vbeta primers and 13 Jbeta primers. Only in-frame clones appear in the TCRdb table, and some are missing; sequencing was by immunoSEQ multiplex PCR. Of over 95,000 clones in the sample, about 70% are singletons; the top ten hold just over 2%. What was sequenced was PBMCs. All receptors come from a human donor in good health.

This clone was found a few times. V gene TRBV4-2 combines with J gene TRBJ2-1; D uncertain. This CDR3 comprises 18 residues. From germline, CDR1 is LGHNA and CDR2 YNFKEQ. The V end lost 1 base, the J end lost 3 bases, and 19 bases lay between the germline ends. CDR3: CASSQGTSASGFYNEQFF. The CDR3 nucleotides read TGTGCCAGCAGCCAAGGTACCTCAGCTAGTGGGTTCTACAATGAGCAGTTCTTC.

This chain connects TRBV6-1 to TRBJ1-2; D may be TRBD1 (6 bases). Looked up from germline, CDR1 is MNHNS and CDR2 is SASEGT. This CDR3 has 14 amino acids. Trimming pared 2 bases from V and 6 bases from J, leaving 13 bases between. For the CDR3, the DNA is TGTGCCAGCAGTGAACTCGGCAGGGGTAATGGCTACACCTTC. As protein: CASSELGRGNGYTF.

The genes are TRBV5-5 and TRBJ1-2; 9 bases match TRBD1. V lost 4 bases and J lost 5; bases outside the gene matches: 3. Germline loops: CDR1 SGHKS, CDR2 YYEKEE (reference sequence). The CDR3 has 13 residues. The CDR3 loop reads CASSRDRVYGYTF. The CDR3 coding sequence is TGTGCCAGCAGCCGGGACAGGGTTTATGGCTACACCTTC.

The chain links TRBV19 to TRBJ1-5; 10 nucleotides match TRBD1. Germline CDR1 and CDR2: LNHDA and SQIVND (reference sequence). Trimming took 7 bases from V and 4 from J; bases not matched to a gene: 4. There are 14 residues in the CDR3. CDR3 sequence (DNA): TGTGCCAGTACACAGGGACAGGGGAATCAGCCCCAGCATTTT. Translating gives CASTQGQGNQPQHF. The full variable domain, with the rest looked up from reference TRBV19 and TRBJ1-5, is DGGITQSPKYLFRKEGQNVTLSCEQNLNHDAMYWYRQDPGQGLRLIYYSQIVNDFQKGDIAEGYSVSREKKESFPLTVTSAQKNPTAFYLCASTQGQGNQPQHFGDGTRLSIL.

J is TRBJ2-1 and V is TRBV29-1; D may be TRBD2 (6 bases). The CDR3 loop spans 13 amino acids. Looked up from germline, CDR1 is SQVTM and CDR2 is ANQGSEA. CDR3 in DNA: TGCAGGGCCCAGGCGGGACGAAATAATGAGCAGTTCTTC. Translating it yields CRAQAGRNNEQFF.

CDR3 loop: CASARGTAEYNEQFF. DNA of the CDR3: TGTGCTAGTGCCCGAGGGACTGCCGAATACAATGAGCAGTTCTTC. The chain uses TRBV12-5 and TRBJ2-1; tentative D call: TRBD2 (6 bases). Germline V gene lookup returns CDR1 LGHNT and CDR2 FRNRAP. V was cut by 7 bases and J by 4 bases, with 17 bases left in between. CDR3 size: 15 residues.

The chain links TRBV30 to TRBJ1-1; no clear D gene. There are 13 residues in the CDR3. The germline V gene has CDR1 GTSNPN and CDR2 SVGIG (reference sequence). V lost 2 bases to trimming and J lost 3 bases, with 10 bases between them. For the CDR3, the DNA is TGTGCCTGGAGTACCCAGGTGGACACTGAAGCTTTCTTT. This sequence encodes CAWSTQVDTEAFF.

This clone was observed a single time. The V and J genes are TRBV28 and TRBJ1-2; 10 nucleotides agree with TRBD1. From germline, CDR1 is MDHEN and CDR2 SYDVKM. V was pared by 5 bases and J by 5 bases, with 5 bases of the junction left unmatched. This CDR3 spans 14 amino acids. As DNA, the CDR3 is TGTGCCAGCAGTCGCGGACAGGGGGAGTATGGCTACACCTTC. Protein product: CASSRGQGEYGYTF.

This clone was counted between two and nine times. The genes are TRBV7-2 and TRBJ2-1; 10 positions match TRBD2. In germline, CDR1 is SGHTA, CDR2 FQGNSA. J lost 4 bases, V lost 7 bases, and 4 bases had no gene match. The length of the CDR3 is 14 residues. The CDR3 DNA reads as TGTGCCAGCATTAGCGGGAGGACTTACAATGAGCAGTTCTTC. Translated: CASISGRTYNEQFF.

This clone appeared many times. The chain uses TRBV4-3 and TRBJ1-4, with D perhaps matching TRBD1 (6 bases). This CDR3 has 16 residues. The V and J ends lost 1 base and 11 bases respectively, with 20 bases between them. Germline assignment: CDR1 LGHNA and CDR2 YSLEER. The CDR3 reads CASSQVGQGSLKKLFF. DNA of the CDR3: TGCGCCAGCAGCCAAGTCGGGCAGGGGAGTTTGAAGAAACTGTTTTTT.

This chain joins TRBV19 and TRBJ2-2, with D perhaps matching TRBD2 (5 bases). Germline values: CDR1 LNHDA, CDR2 SQIVND (reference sequence). Between the trimmed V and J ends, which lost 4 bases and 0 bases, there was a span of 9 bases. The CDR3 has 15 residues. DNA for the CDR3: TGTGCCAGTAGTAAAAGGACTGCGAACACCGGGGAGCTGTTTTTT. It is translated as CASSKRTANTGELFF.

The J gene is TRBJ2-5, the V gene TRBV5-4, with TRBD2 matching over 8 bases. The CDR3 is 14 amino acids. Germline V gene lookup returns CDR1 SGHNT and CDR2 YYREEE (reference sequence). With 3 bases clipped from V and 11 bases from J, the junction kept 12 bases outside the gene matches. The CDR3 reads CASSSRTSRGEQYF. CDR3 sequence (DNA): TGTGCCAGCAGCTCCCGGACTAGCCGTGGGGAGCAGTACTTC.

V usage is TRBV9 and J usage is TRBJ2-3; TRBD2 agrees at 10 bases. The CDR3 is made up of 16 amino acids. The germline gives CDR1 SGDLS, CDR2 YYNGEE. V trimming: 0 bases; J trimming: 2 bases; junction bases outside the gene matches: 3. CDR3 protein: CASSVATSGLTDTQYF. The CDR3 nucleotides are TGTGCCAGCAGCGTAGCGACTAGCGGGCTCACAGATACGCAGTATTTT.

The rearrangement links TRBV7-9 to TRBJ1-5, with D possibly TRBD1 on 6 matching bases. CDR1 is SEHNR, CDR2 FQNEAQ, per germline (reference sequence). CDR3 length equals 15 residues. The V end lost 5 bases, the J end lost 7 bases, and 18 bases lay between the germline ends. CDR3 nucleotide sequence: TGTGCCAGCAGCCCGGACAGCCTGGGATTCCAGCCCCAGCATTTT. Translation: CASSPDSLGFQPQHF.

This chain connects TRBV29-1 to TRBJ2-1, with no clear D. This CDR3 contains 13 residues. CDR1 and CDR2 from the germline V gene are SQVTM and ANQGSEA. V was trimmed by 4 bases and J by 6 bases, leaving 13 bases between them. The CDR3 nucleotides are TGCAGCGTTGGTGGTAGCACCTCCAATGAGCAGTTCTTC. It is translated as CSVGGSTSNEQFF.

Only one count was recorded for this clone. In DNA form, the CDR3 reads TGTGCCAGCAGCTTTGCTTACGGGAGGGCCTCGTACGAGCAGTACTTC. Its protein product is CASSFAYGRASYEQYF. The rearrangement joins TRBV28 to TRBJ2-7, with 8 positions matching TRBD2. Trimming at V came to 6 bases and at J to 4 bases, leaving 14 bases not matched to a gene. Per the germline V gene, CDR1 is MDHEN and CDR2 is SYDVKM. The CDR3 is made up of 16 amino acids.

The rearrangement joins TRBV6-5 to TRBJ1-5; 7 bases fit TRBD1. Per the germline V gene, CDR1 is MNHEY and CDR2 is SVGAGI. The V and J ends lost 5 bases and 6 bases, in that order; junction bases with no gene match: 1. The CDR3 totals 12 residues. CDR3 sequence reads: CASSDRAQPQHF. The CDR3 DNA sequence: TGTGCCAGCAGTGACAGGGCTCAGCCCCAGCATTTT.

This clone was seen more than once but under ten times. Its ends do not fully match the called genes, so a read error is possible. The J gene is TRBJ1-2, the V gene TRBV7-7; D may be TRBD1 (6 bases). The CDR3 runs 16 residues. Germline values: CDR1 SSHAT, CDR2 FNYEAQ (reference sequence). CDR3 coding DNA: TGTGCTAGCAGCCCCCTGGGGGGGCTTCGGGACCATGGCTACACCTTC. Translated, it gives CASSPLGGLRDHGYTF. Full variable domain (missing parts from reference TRBV7-7 and TRBJ1-2): GAGVSQSPRYKVTKRGQDVTLRCDPISSHATLYWYQQALGQGPEFLTYFNYEAQPDKSGLPSDRFSAERPEGSISTLTIQRTEQRDSAMYRCASSPLGGLRDHGYTFGSGTRLTVV.

This clone was detected only a few times. The chain has TRBV4-2 and TRBJ2-1; a weak D match, TRBD1 (6 bases). This CDR3 comprises 17 residues. V lost 0 bases and J lost 4, with 16 bases in between. Germline values: CDR1 LGHNA, CDR2 YNFKEQ. Written as DNA, the CDR3 is TGTGCCAGCAGCCAAGAACCTAACTCAGGGGCGTACAATGAGCAGTTCTTC. It encodes CASSQEPNSGAYNEQFF.

This chain joins TRBV28 and TRBJ2-7, with TRBD2 as a possible D gene (7 bases). The CDR3 consists of 15 residues. Trimming left V 3 bases short and J 6 bases short, with 18 bases between. The germline V gene has CDR1 MDHEN and CDR2 SYDVKM. The CDR3 sequence: CASSFSGGPSSEQYF. CDR3 nucleotides: TGTGCCAGCAGTTTTTCGGGGGGCCCCTCATCCGAGCAGTACTTC. The whole variable domain, filled in from reference TRBV28 and TRBJ2-7, reads DVKVTQSSRYLVKRTGEKVFLECVQDMDHENMFWYRQDPGLGLRLIYFSYDVKMKEKGDIPEGYSVSREKKERFSLILESASTNQTSMYLCASSFSGGPSSEQYFGPGTRLTVT.

The V and J genes are TRBV11-2 and TRBJ1-4; tentative D call: TRBD1 (5 bases). The CDR3 runs to 16 residues. Trimming left V 5 bases short and J 3 bases short, with 16 bases between. The germline V gene has CDR1 SGHAT and CDR2 FQNNGV. CDR3: CASSPRGGRANEKLFF. The CDR3 region has the DNA TGTGCCAGCAGCCCCCGCGGGGGTCGGGCTAATGAAAAACTGTTTTTT.

The genes are TRBV18 and TRBJ2-7; D call uncertain. CDR3 length equals 12 residues. Per germline, CDR1 KGHSH and CDR2 LQKENI. V was pared by 2 bases and J by 3 bases, with 5 bases between. The CDR3 nucleotides are TGTGCCAGCTCACCAGACAACTACGAGCAGTACTTC. It specifies CASSPDNYEQYF.